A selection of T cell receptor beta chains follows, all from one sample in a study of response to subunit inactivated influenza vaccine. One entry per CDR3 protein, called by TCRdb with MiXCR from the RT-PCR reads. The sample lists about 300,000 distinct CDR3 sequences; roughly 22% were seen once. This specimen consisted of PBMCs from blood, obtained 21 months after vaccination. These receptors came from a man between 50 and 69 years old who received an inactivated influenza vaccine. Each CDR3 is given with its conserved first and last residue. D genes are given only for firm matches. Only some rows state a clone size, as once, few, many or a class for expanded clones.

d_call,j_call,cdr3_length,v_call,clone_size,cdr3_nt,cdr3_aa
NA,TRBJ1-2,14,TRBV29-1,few,TGCAGCGCAACCTCCCGGGACGGAAACTATGGCTACACCTTC,CSATSRDGNYGYTF
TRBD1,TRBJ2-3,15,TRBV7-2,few,TGTGCCAGCAGCTCGGGACAGGGTTCAGGGGATACGCAGTATTTT,CASSSGQGSGDTQYF
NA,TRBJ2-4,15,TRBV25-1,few,TGTGCCAGCAGTGGGATTACAAAGGACAAAAACATTCAGTACTTC,CASSGITKDKNIQYF
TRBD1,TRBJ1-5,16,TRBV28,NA,TGTGCCAGCAGTTTATCCCACGGGACAGGCAATCAGCCCCAGCATTTT,CASSLSHGTGNQPQHF
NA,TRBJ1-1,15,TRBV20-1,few,TGCAGTGCTAGTGTGGGATGGCCCATGAACACTGAAGCTTTCTTT,CSASVGWPMNTEAFF
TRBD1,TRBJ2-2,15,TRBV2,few,TGTGCCAGCAGCGCGGGACAGGGGAATACCGGGGAGCTGTTTTTT,CASSAGQGNTGELFF
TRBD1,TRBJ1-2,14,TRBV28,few,TGTGCCAGCATCCTTGGACAGGGGGCTTACGGCTACACCTTC,CASILGQGAYGYTF
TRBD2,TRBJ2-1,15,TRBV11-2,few,TGTGCCAGCAGCCATGGGCGGGAGGGTCTCGGGGAGCAGTTCTTC,CASSHGREGLGEQFF
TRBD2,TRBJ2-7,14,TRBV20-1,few,TGCAGTGCTAGAGTGCGGGGGGGCGGCTACGAGCAGTACTTC,CSARVRGGGYEQYF
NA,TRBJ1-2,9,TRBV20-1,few,TGCAGTGCCACTAATGGGCGGACCTTC,CSATNGRTF
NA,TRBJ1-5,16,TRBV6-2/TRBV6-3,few,TGTGCCAGCAGTTGGGAATCCCTGGTGGGCAATCAGCCCCAGCATTTT,CASSWESLVGNQPQHF
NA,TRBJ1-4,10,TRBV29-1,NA,TGCAGCGTTGTGACTGAAAAACTGTTTTTT,CSVVTEKLFF
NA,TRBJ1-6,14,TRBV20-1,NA,TGCAGTGCGACCCGCCGCCGCACGACAGGAGCCCTCCACTTT,CSATRRRTTGALHF
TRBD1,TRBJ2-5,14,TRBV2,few,TGTGCCAGCAGTTCCGGGACAGGGGAAGAGACCCAGTACTTC,CASSSGTGEETQYF
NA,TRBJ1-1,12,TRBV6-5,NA,TGTGCCAGCAGCCCCATAGGAACTGAAGCTTTCTTT,CASSPIGTEAFF
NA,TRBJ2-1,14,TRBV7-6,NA,TGTGCCAGCAGCTTGGGAGGAGTTATGGGTGAGCAGTTCTTC,CASSLGGVMGEQFF
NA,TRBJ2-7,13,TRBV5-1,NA,TGCGCCAGCAGCTTAAACAGGTGGGACGAGCAGTACTTC,CASSLNRWDEQYF
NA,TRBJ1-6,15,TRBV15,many,TGTGCCACCAGCAGAGATCCACAGGGAGGATCACCCCTCCACTTT,CATSRDPQGGSPLHF
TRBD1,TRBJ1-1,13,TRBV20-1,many,TGCAGTGCGCGGACAGGGGGGAACACTGAAGCTTTCTTT,CSARTGGNTEAFF
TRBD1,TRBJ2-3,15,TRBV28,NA,TGTGCCAGCAGTTTAGGACAGGGGTTCGCAGATACGCAGTATTTT,CASSLGQGFADTQYF
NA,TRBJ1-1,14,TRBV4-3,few,TGCGCCAGCAGCCAAGATCCCAGGGATTCTGTAGCTTTCTTT,CASSQDPRDSVAFF
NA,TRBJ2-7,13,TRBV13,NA,TGTGCCAGCAGCTTAACGGCGGACTACGAGCAGTACTTC,CASSLTADYEQYF
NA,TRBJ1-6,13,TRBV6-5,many,TGTGCCAGCAGTTACCTCGGTGATTCACCCCTCCACTTT,CASSYLGDSPLHF
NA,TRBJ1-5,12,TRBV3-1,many,TGTGCCAGCAGCAAAGGGTTTCAGCCCCAGCATTTT,CASSKGFQPQHF
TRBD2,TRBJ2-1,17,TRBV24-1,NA,TGTGCCACCAGTGAGTCTGGACTAGCGGGAGGGCACAATGAGCAGTTCTTC,CATSESGLAGGHNEQFF
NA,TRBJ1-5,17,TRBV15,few,TGTGCCACCAGCAGCTTCGCAGGATATTATGGCAATCAGCCCCAGCATTTT,CATSSFAGYYGNQPQHF
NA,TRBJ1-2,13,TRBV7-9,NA,TGTGCCAGCAGCTTCATTGCTAACTATGGCTACACCTTC,CASSFIANYGYTF
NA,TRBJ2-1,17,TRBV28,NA,TGTGCCAGCATTCCCAGCCCGGGTCCAAGATACTACAATGAGCAGTTCTTC,CASIPSPGPRYYNEQFF
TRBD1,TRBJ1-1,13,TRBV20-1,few,TGCAGTGCTGGGACAGGGTTTAACACTGAAGCTTTCTTT,CSAGTGFNTEAFF
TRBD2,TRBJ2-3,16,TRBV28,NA,TGTGCCAGCAGTTTCAACCTAGCGGGAGGTACAGATACGCAGTATTTT,CASSFNLAGGTDTQYF
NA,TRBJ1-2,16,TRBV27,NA,TGTGCCGGCAGTTCCGGGACAAATATAGGTTTCTATGGCTACACCTTC,CAGSSGTNIGFYGYTF
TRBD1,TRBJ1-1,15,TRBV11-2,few,TGTGCCAGCAGCCAAACCCGGACAGGGTCCCCTGAAGCTTTCTTT,CASSQTRTGSPEAFF
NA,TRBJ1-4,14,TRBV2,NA,TGTGTCAGCAAAAACGGGCTGTCTAATGAAAAACTGTTTTTT,CVSKNGLSNEKLFF
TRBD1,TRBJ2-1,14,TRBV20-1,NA,TGCAGTGCCCTAGGACAGGGGACCTACAATGAGCAGTTCTTC,CSALGQGTYNEQFF
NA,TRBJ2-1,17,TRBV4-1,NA,TGCGCCAGCAGCGCCCCAGGGTTTCCCAGCTCCTACAATGAGCAGTTCTTC,CASSAPGFPSSYNEQFF
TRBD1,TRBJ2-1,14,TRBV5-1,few,TGCGCCAGCAGCCCTGGGACAGGGGACAATGAGCAGTTCTTC,CASSPGTGDNEQFF
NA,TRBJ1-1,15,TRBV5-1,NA,TGCGCCAGCAGCTTGGGGGGATCGGTGAGCACTGAAGCTTTCTTT,CASSLGGSVSTEAFF
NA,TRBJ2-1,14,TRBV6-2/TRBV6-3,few,TGTGCCAGCAGTCAAAGACCCTTCGACGATGAGCAGTTCTTC,CASSQRPFDDEQFF
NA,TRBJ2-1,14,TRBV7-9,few,TGTGCCAGCAGCTTATCAGTTCGTGGGAATGAGCAGTTCTTC,CASSLSVRGNEQFF
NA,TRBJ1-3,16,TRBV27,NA,TGTGCCAGCAGTTTAAGAACAGGGATCTCTGGAAACACCATATATTTT,CASSLRTGISGNTIYF
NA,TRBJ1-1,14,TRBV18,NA,TGTGCCAGCTCACGGTCAGCTCAAATAACTGAAGCTTTCTTT,CASSRSAQITEAFF
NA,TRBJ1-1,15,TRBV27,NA,TGTGCCAGCAGTTTATCTGTACTGATGAACACTGAAGCTTTCTTT,CASSLSVLMNTEAFF
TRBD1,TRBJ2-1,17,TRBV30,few,TGTGCCTGGAGTGTACAAGGAGAAGGGGGCATCCGGTATGAGCAGTTCTTC,CAWSVQGEGGIRYEQFF
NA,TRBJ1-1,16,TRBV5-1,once,TGCGCCAGCAGCTGGCGGGGCGGAGGAATGAACACTGAAGCTTTCTTT,CASSWRGGGMNTEAFF
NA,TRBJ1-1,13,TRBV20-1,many,TGCAGTGCTAGGGGGGGGGCGAACACTGAAGCTTTCTTT,CSARGGANTEAFF
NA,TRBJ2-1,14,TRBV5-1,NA,TGCGCCAGCAGCTTGGACAGATCTAACAATGAGCAGTTCTTC,CASSLDRSNNEQFF